This TCR beta chain originates from a study of blood T cell repertoires in COVID-19. The germline CDR1 and CDR2 sequences are MDHEN and SYDVKM. The CDR3 is 12 residues long, counting both termini. TCRdb's table, derived via immunoSEQ multiplex PCR, lists solely in-frame clones and lacks some. The sample consists of approximately 77,000 clones, approximately 76% of them appearing once. About this clone: The limits of the CDR3 on the DNA are not certain, so only TCRdb's listed CDR3 is given. Within the sample, other DNA sequences also encode this same CDR3.

Input material: peripheral blood. This chain joins TRBV28 and TRBJ2-5; the D call in the table, TRBD2, was not verified against the DNA. This clonotype was obtained from an older man with active or convalescent COVID-19. This chain's CDR3 is CASSSSGETQYF.